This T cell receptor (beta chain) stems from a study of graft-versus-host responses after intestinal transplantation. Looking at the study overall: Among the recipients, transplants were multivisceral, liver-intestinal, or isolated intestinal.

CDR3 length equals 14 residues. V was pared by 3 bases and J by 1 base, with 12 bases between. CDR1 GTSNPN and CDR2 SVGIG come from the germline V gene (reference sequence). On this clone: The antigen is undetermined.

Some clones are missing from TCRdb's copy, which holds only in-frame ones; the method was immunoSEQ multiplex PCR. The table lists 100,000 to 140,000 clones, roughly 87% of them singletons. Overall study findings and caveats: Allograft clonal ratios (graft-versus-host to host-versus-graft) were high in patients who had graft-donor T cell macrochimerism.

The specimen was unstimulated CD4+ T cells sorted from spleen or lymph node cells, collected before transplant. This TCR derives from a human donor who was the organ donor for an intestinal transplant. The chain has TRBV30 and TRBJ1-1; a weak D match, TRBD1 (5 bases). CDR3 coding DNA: TGTGCCTGGAGCGCAGGGAGCTGGAACACTGAAGCTTTCTTT. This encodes CAWSAGSWNTEAFF.